This note documents a single T cell receptor (beta chain) sequence. There are a few counts of this clonotype. Its antigen is not yet known. No much larger clone is present one base from it, and per-base qualities are unavailable. This sample was taken from a study of identical twins (dated by TCRdb to 2015 to 2016). Study-wide context: The study deep-sequenced TCR alpha and beta repertoires from monozygotic twins, unrelated adults of various ages and cord blood to test whether fetal clonotypes persist. Replicate twin experiments were performed at different times using different library preparation protocols to rule out contamination. Paper-wide results and their limitations: Abundant cord blood beta clonotypes carried fewer insertions; young adult naive repertoires showed a weaker similar trend, while memory repertoires showed none. Out-of-frame TCR alpha sequences shared between twins showed an excess of low generation-probability sequences compared with coincidental sharing between unrelated individuals. Because the same donors could not be followed over many years, the conclusions depended on cross-sectional statistical analysis. In monozygotic twins, out-of-frame TCR alpha sharing was systematically underestimated by recombination models, although the models agreed with sharing between unrelated individuals. Invariant T cells such as MAIT and iNKT could partly confound zero-insertion analyses, though diverse VJ usage argued against this for most clonotypes. In beta out-of-frame sequences, excess twin sharing was weaker, because having fewer shared sequences lowered the signal-to-noise ratio.

Receptors were amplified or captured by 5' RACE. TCRdb names Illumina HiSeq 2000 as the instrument used. A universal primer binding site was introduced by template switching, and a unique molecular identifier was present in the final cDNA, enabling accurate counting of TCR cDNA molecules. Specific primers in the conserved constant-segment region were used to synthesize first-strand cDNA for TCR alpha and beta chains. To control for contamination, every cDNA library was double barcoded, receiving both a SMART-Mk sample barcode and Illumina barcodes. TruSeq adapter sequences and Illumina sample barcodes were added in two successive PCR steps. Sequencing of the TCR alpha and beta cDNA libraries was done on the Illumina HiSeq platform using custom primers. Per the original workflow: Unique molecular identifiers were extracted from raw reads with MiGEC, and CDR3 positions were determined with MiXCR. For each individual, recombination models were inferred using an EM algorithm with the repgenHMM and IGoR tools. The tcR package in R was used for shared clonotype analysis, with sharing normalized by the product of cloneset sizes. To study raw recombination free of thymic and clonal selection effects, out-of-frame nonproductive sequences were analyzed. The public reads were run again by TCRdb, first through fastp at Q25 and then through MiXCR, and only productive beta chains were kept. Rows matching on CDR3 protein sequence are summarized as one entry with the most common DNA and genes. TCRdb's processing, not the authors', yielded these V and J calls. The sample yields 1.5 million or so distinct CDR3 sequences; around 29% were counted once. Of the sample, about 0.27% is held by the ten largest clones.

V was cut back by 9 bases and J by 5 bases, leaving a gap of 17 bases between them. CDR1 MDHEN and CDR2 SYDVKM were looked up in the germline V gene. Spanning cysteine to phenylalanine, the CDR3 consists of 13 amino acids. This entry keeps only the CDR3 DNA: 39 bases, framed from base 1. Only healthy Caucasian donors were included. The sequencing input was cord blood. This clonotype was obtained from a newborn girl in good health. The chain was built from TRBV28 and TRBJ2-7, with no reliable assignment of the D segment. The CDR3 protein is CASHQTNRDEQYF. The sequence in DNA is TGTGCCAGTCACCAAACTAACCGGGACGAGCAGTACTTC.